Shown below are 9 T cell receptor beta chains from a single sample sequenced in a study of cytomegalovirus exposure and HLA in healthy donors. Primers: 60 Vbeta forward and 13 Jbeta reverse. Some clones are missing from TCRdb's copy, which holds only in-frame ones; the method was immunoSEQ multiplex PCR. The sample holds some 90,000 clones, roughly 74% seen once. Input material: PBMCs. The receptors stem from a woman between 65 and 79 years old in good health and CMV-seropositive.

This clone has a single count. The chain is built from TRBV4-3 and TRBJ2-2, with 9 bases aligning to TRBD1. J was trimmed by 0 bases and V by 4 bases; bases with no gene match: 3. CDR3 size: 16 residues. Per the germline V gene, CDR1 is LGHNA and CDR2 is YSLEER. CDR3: CASSPGQGSNTGELFF. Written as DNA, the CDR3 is TGCGCCAGCAGCCCCGGACAGGGGTCGAACACCGGGGAGCTGTTTTTT.

CDR3 sequence (DNA): TGCGCCAGCAGGTGGGGGGGACTAGCGGGGGGTAATGAGCAGTTCTTC. Amino acids: CASRWGGLAGGNEQFF. The rearrangement joins TRBV5-1 to TRBJ2-1; 15 nucleotides agree with TRBD2. Trimming at V came to 5 bases and at J to 7 bases, leaving 7 bases not matched to a gene. The CDR3 loop spans 16 amino acids. Germline-derived CDR1 and CDR2 are SGHRS and YFSETQ.

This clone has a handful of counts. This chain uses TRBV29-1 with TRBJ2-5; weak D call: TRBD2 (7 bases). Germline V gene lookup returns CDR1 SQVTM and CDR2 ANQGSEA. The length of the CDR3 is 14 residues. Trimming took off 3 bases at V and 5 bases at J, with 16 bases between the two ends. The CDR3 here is CSVDRSGGGETQYF. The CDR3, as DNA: TGCAGCGTTGATAGGTCGGGGGGCGGGGAGACCCAGTACTTC.

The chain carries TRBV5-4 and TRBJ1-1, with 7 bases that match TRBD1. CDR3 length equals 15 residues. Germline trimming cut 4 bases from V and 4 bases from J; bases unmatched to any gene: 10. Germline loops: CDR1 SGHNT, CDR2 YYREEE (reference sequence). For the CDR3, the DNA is TGTGCCAGCAGCCCCTTGGCAGGGGGTCTCACTGAAGCTTTCTTT. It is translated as CASSPLAGGLTEAFF. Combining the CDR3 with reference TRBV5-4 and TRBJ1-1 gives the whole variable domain ETGVTQSPTHLIKTRGQQVTLRCSSQSGHNTVSWYQQALGQGPQFIFQYYREEENGRGNFPPRFSGLQFPNYSSELNVNALELDDSALYLCASSPLAGGLTEAFFGQGTRLTVV.

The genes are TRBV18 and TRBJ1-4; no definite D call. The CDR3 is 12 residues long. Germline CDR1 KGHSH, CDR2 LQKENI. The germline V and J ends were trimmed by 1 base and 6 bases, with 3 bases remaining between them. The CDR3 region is CASSPLDEKLFF. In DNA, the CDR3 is TGTGCCAGCTCACCACTAGATGAAAAACTGTTTTTT.

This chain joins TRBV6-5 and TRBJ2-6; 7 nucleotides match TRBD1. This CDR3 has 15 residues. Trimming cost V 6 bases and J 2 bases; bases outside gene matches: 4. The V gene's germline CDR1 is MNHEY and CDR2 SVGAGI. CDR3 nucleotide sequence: TGTGCCAGCAGCTGGGGGACAGCTGGGGCCAACGTCCTGACTTTC. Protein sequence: CASSWGTAGANVLTF.

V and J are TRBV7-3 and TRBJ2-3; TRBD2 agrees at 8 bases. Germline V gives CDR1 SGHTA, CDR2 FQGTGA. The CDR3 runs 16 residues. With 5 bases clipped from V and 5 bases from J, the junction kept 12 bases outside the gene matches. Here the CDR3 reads CASSLVSGGRGDTQYF. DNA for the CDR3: TGTGCCAGCAGCCTCGTGAGCGGGGGTCGAGGAGATACGCAGTATTTT.

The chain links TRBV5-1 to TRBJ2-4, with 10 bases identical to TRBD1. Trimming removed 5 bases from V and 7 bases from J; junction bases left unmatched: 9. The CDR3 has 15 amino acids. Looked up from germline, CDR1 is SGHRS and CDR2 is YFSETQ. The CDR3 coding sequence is TGCGCCAGCAGTTCGTGGCCGGGACAGGGGAACATTCAGTACTTC. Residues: CASSSWPGQGNIQYF.

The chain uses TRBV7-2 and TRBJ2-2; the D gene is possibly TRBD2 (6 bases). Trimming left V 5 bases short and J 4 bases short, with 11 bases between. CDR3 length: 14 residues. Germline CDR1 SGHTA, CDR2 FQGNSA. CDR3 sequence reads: CASSKAGPTGELFF. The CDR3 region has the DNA TGTGCCAGCAGCAAAGCGGGCCCCACCGGGGAGCTGTTTTTT.